This entry lists 12 T cell receptor beta chains sequenced from one sample in a study of T cell responses to AZD1222 COVID-19 vaccine. Sequenced by immunoSEQ multiplex PCR; TCRdb stores in-frame clones only, minus some. The sample holds roughly 140,000 clones, approximately 90% seen once. The input for sequencing was peripheral blood, taken on day 0 of AZD1222 vaccination. Receptors were obtained from an adult in good health.

The J gene is TRBJ1-5, the V gene TRBV27; D gene unclear. Germline CDR1 is MNHEY and CDR2 is SMNVEV (reference sequence). The CDR3 has 13 residues. V was pared by 1 base and J by 5 bases, with 6 bases between. In nucleotides, the CDR3 is TGTGCCAGCAGTTTATTGAGGCATCAGCCCCAGCATTTT. It encodes CASSLLRHQPQHF.

The chain links TRBV30 to TRBJ1-1; TRBD1 matches 9 bases. There are 12 residues in the CDR3. Unmatched junction bases numbered 1, after V lost 5 bases and J lost 3 bases. Germline CDR1 GTSNPN, CDR2 SVGIG (reference sequence). The CDR3 sequence is CAWDRGDTEAFF. The CDR3 DNA reads TGTGCCTGGGACAGGGGGGACACTGAAGCTTTCTTT.

This clone was observed once. The rearrangement links TRBV11-2 to TRBJ2-7, with D possibly being TRBD2 (6 bases). Germline assignment: CDR1 SGHAT and CDR2 FQNNGV. CDR3 length: 16 residues. Trimming left V 5 bases short and J 6 bases short, with 23 bases between. The CDR3 here is CASSPRGLCGTREQYF. The DNA of the CDR3 is TGTGCCAGCAGCCCCCGGGGACTTTGCGGGACTCGCGAGCAGTACTTC.

The V call is TRBV19, the J call TRBJ2-7; the D gene is possibly TRBD1 (7 bases). Trimming took 6 bases from V and 2 from J, leaving 17 bases between them. The germline V gene has CDR1 LNHDA and CDR2 SQIVND (reference sequence). The CDR3 covers 15 residues. For the CDR3, the DNA is TGTGCCAGTAGGGGCGGGGACAGCTTGGCCTACGAGCAGTACTTC. Its protein is CASRGGDSLAYEQYF.

This clone has only a few counts. The gene calls are TRBV10-3 and TRBJ2-3; the match to TRBD2 covers 12 bases. CDR1 is ENHRY and CDR2 is SYGVKD in the germline V gene. This CDR3 region has 17 residues. J lost 0 bases, V lost 4 bases, and 5 bases had no gene match. CDR3 coding DNA: TGTGCCATCAGTGCAACCGGACTAGCGGGAAGCACAGATACGCAGTATTTT. Amino acid sequence: CAISATGLAGSTDTQYF.

Turning to this clone: Mismatch with germline at one junction end may stem from a read error. This chain connects TRBV28 to TRBJ1-5, with D unresolved. The CDR3 has 14 residues. Germline-derived CDR1 and CDR2 are MDHEN and SYDVKM. The CDR3 nucleotides read TGTGCCTGCAGATTTACGGGGAGCAATCAGCCCCAGCATTTT. This sequence encodes CACRFTGSNQPQHF. The full variable domain, in which reference TRBV28 and TRBJ1-5 provide the parts outside the CDR3, is DVKVTQSSRYLVKRTGEKVFLECVQDMDHENMFWYRQDPGLGLRLIYFSYDVKMKEKGDIPEGYSVSREKKERFSLILESASTNQTSMYLCACRFTGSNQPQHFGDGTRLSIL.

V is TRBV19 and J is TRBJ1-5; 8 nucleotides agree with TRBD1. The germline CDR1 and CDR2 sequences are LNHDA and SQIVND (reference sequence). The CDR3 sequence is 16 residues long. V trimming: 3 bases; J trimming: 0 bases; junction bases outside the gene matches: 4. The DNA of the CDR3 is TGTGCCAGTAGTATTGGACAGGGCCGTAGCAATCAGCCCCAGCATTTT. This encodes CASSIGQGRSNQPQHF.

J is TRBJ2-1 and V is TRBV28; no clear D. Trimming pared 2 bases from V and 10 bases from J, leaving 12 bases between. From germline, CDR1 is MDHEN and CDR2 SYDVKM. CDR3 size: 13 residues. The CDR3 here is CASSLNPDLEQFF. The CDR3 region has the DNA TGTGCCAGCAGTTTAAACCCGGACCTAGAGCAGTTCTTC.

This clone was recorded once. The rearrangement uses TRBV19 and TRBJ1-5; TRBD1 agrees at 7 bases. Germline V CDR1 and CDR2: LNHDA, SQIVND (reference sequence). The CDR3 totals 14 residues. The trim removed 4 bases at V and 2 bases at J, leaving 2 bases unmatched. The CDR3 DNA follows: TGTGCCAGTAGTAAAGGGACAGGCAATCAGCCCCAGCATTTT. Translating gives CASSKGTGNQPQHF.

The chain has TRBV30 and TRBJ2-7, with D unresolved. Germline V gene sequence: CDR1 GTSNPN, CDR2 SVGIG (reference sequence). There are 14 residues in the CDR3. V was shortened by 3 bases and J by 4 bases, with 16 bases between the two germline ends. CDR3: CAWRAVGSHYEQYF. Here the CDR3 DNA reads TGTGCCTGGAGGGCAGTTGGGTCACATTACGAGCAGTACTTC. Full variable domain (rest looked up from reference TRBV30 and TRBJ2-7): SQTIHQWPATLVQPVGSPLSLECTVEGTSNPNLYWYRQAAGRGLQLLFYSVGIGQISSEVPQNLSASRPQDRQFILSSKKLLLSDSGFYLCAWRAVGSHYEQYFGPGTRLTVT.

This clone has only a few counts. V usage is TRBV6-2 or TRBV6-3 and J usage is TRBJ2-7; TRBD2 agrees at 10 bases. Germline V gene data show CDR1 as MNHEY and CDR2 as SVGEGT. J gave up 6 bases and V 5 bases, and 10 bases lay outside the gene matches. This CDR3 is built from 15 residues. The CDR3 nucleotides read TGTGCCAGCAGTAGGCCCCCGGGACTAGCGTCCGAGCAGTACTTC. Amino acids: CASSRPPGLASEQYF.

The table lists this clone with a count of one. The chain joins TRBV19 to TRBJ1-5; weak D call: TRBD1 (5 bases). Trimming shortened V by 5 bases and J by 4 bases, and 15 bases separated the two germline ends. Per the germline V gene, CDR1 is LNHDA and CDR2 is SQIVND (reference sequence). The CDR3 consists of 15 residues. The chain's CDR3 is CASSPPGRLNQPQHF. CDR3 in DNA: TGTGCCAGTAGTCCCCCGGGACGGTTGAATCAGCCCCAGCATTTT.